One and the same sample provided the 25 T cell receptor beta chains below, sequenced in a study of T cells after yellow fever vaccination. One entry per CDR3 protein results from TCRdb running MiXCR on the 5' RACE reads. The sample lists around 500,000 distinct CDR3 sequences, 20% to 25% occurring once. The sequences come from PBMCs, collected approximately 20 days after the first yellow fever vaccination. The receptors come from a man aged 18 to 29 who received the YFV17D yellow fever vaccine.

This clonotype was detected only a few times. This chain joins TRBV27 and TRBJ2-2; D is perhaps TRBD1 (5 bases). The CDR3 is made up of 15 amino acids. Germline CDR1 MNHEY, CDR2 SMNVEV (reference sequence). V dropped 3 bases and J dropped 1 base, with 9 bases sitting between them. CDR3 sequence: CASSFLGVNTGELFF. Here the CDR3 DNA reads TGTGCCAGCAGTTTTTTAGGGGTGAACACCGGGGAGCTGTTTTTT.

The V and J genes are TRBV4-2 and TRBJ2-5; a weak D match, TRBD2 (7 bases). The CDR3 length is 16 residues. Looked up from germline, CDR1 is LGHNA and CDR2 is YNFKEQ. Trimming stripped 3 bases from V and 2 bases from J, with 16 bases between. This chain's CDR3 is CASSHMRGPLQETQYF. In nucleotides, the CDR3 is TGTGCCAGCAGCCACATGCGGGGGCCTTTACAAGAGACCCAGTACTTC.

The chain's CDR3 is CASSLDTPNEKLFF. The CDR3 bases are TGCGCCAGCAGCCTTGACACCCCTAATGAAAAACTGTTTTTT. The chain joins TRBV5-1 to TRBJ1-4; unclear D gene. Germline V gene data show CDR1 as SGHRS and CDR2 as YFSETQ. V lost 4 bases, J lost 3 bases, and 10 bases lay in between. The CDR3 is made up of 14 amino acids.

This chain connects TRBV7-2 to TRBJ2-5; possibly TRBD1 or TRBD2 for D (5 bases each). Trimming removed 5 bases from V and 4 bases from J, with 14 bases in between. CDR1 is SGHTA and CDR2 is FQGNSA in the germline V gene. This CDR3 is 14 amino acids long. In DNA form, the CDR3 reads TGTGCCAGCAGCCCACGGGGCCTAGTAGAGACCCAGTACTTC. Translating it yields CASSPRGLVETQYF.

This clonotype came up many times. The rearrangement uses TRBV5-1 and TRBJ2-7; D assignment may be TRBD1 or TRBD2 (7 bases each). Deletions cut 3 bases from V and 3 bases from J, with 16 bases between. The length of the CDR3 is 15 residues. The germline CDR1 and CDR2 sequences are SGHRS and YFSETQ. This CDR3 is CASSWGLTGDYEQYF. The CDR3 DNA reads as TGCGCCAGCAGCTGGGGACTAACAGGGGACTACGAGCAGTACTTC.

The chain combines TRBV24-1 with TRBJ2-1; 10 bases match TRBD2. After removal of 5 bases from V and 1 base from J, the junction contained 4 bases not matched to a gene. The V gene's germline CDR1 is KGHDR and CDR2 SFDVKD. The CDR3 loop spans 16 amino acids. The CDR3 nucleotides read TGTGCCACCAGTGTTAGCGGGGGGAGGTCCTACAATGAGCAGTTCTTC. Its translation: CATSVSGGRSYNEQFF.

V and J are TRBV7-2 and TRBJ2-2; D may correspond to TRBD1 or TRBD2 (5 bases each). There are 14 residues in the CDR3. CDR1 and CDR2 from the germline V gene are SGHTA and FQGNSA. Trimming cost V 2 bases and J 4 bases, with 8 bases left between them. CDR3 DNA: TGTGCCAGCAGCTTAATCGGGGCCACCGGGGAGCTGTTTTTT. Translating it yields CASSLIGATGELFF.

The rearrangement uses TRBV4-2 and TRBJ2-3; D ambiguous. Germline V CDR1 and CDR2: LGHNA, YNFKEQ. The V end was cut by 1 base, the J end by 6 bases, with 5 bases between. The CDR3 length is 12 residues. The CDR3 loop is CASSQGLDTQYF. In DNA form, the CDR3 reads TGTGCCAGCAGCCAAGGTTTGGATACGCAGTATTTT.

The rearrangement links TRBV9 to TRBJ1-2; 7 nucleotides agree with TRBD1. Germline CDR1 and CDR2: SGDLS and YYNGEE. This CDR3 region has 19 residues. After removal of 0 bases from V and 4 bases from J, the junction contained 18 bases not matched to a gene. The CDR3 region is CASSVATKEGDRASYGYTF. CDR3 bases: TGTGCCAGCAGCGTAGCTACGAAGGAGGGGGACAGAGCGAGCTATGGCTACACCTTC.

This clonotype was recorded a few times. The chain couples TRBV15 to TRBJ1-1; 8 bases line up with TRBD1. The CDR3 totals 13 residues. The germline CDR1 and CDR2 sequences are LNHNV and YYDKDF (reference sequence). V shed 4 bases and J 5 bases; nucleotides not matched to a gene: 3. CDR3 region: CATSITGGTEAFF. The CDR3 nucleotides are TGTGCCACCAGCATAACAGGGGGAACTGAAGCTTTCTTT.

The chain couples TRBV7-2 to TRBJ1-2; D may be TRBD1 (5 bases). The CDR3 covers 15 residues. The germline CDR1 and CDR2 sequences are SGHTA and FQGNSA. V was clipped by 5 bases and J by 8 bases, with 21 bases between them. The CDR3 DNA sequence: TGTGCCAGCAGCCTGGAGATCGGGGGTGTGGGGGGCTACACCTTC. This translates into CASSLEIGGVGGYTF.

This chain connects TRBV7-2 to TRBJ2-7; TRBD1 agrees at 7 bases. This CDR3 has 14 residues. Per germline, CDR1 SGHTA and CDR2 FQGNSA. J lost 3 bases, V lost 4 bases, and 6 bases had no gene match. CDR3 sequence reads: CASSSGQTHYEQYF. The CDR3 DNA reads TGTGCCAGCAGCTCGGGACAGACCCACTACGAGCAGTACTTC.

The table lists this clonotype with a few counts. DNA of the CDR3: TGCAGTGCTAGTAAGGGAAGTTTCCCCAACTATGGCTACACCTTC. As protein: CSASKGSFPNYGYTF. V gene TRBV20-1 combines with J gene TRBJ1-2; no definite D call. Germline assignment: CDR1 DFQATT and CDR2 SNEGSKA (reference sequence). The CDR3 loop spans 15 amino acids. V dropped 3 bases and J dropped 2 bases, with 16 bases sitting between them.

This clonotype showed up just a few times. The rearrangement uses TRBV5-1 and TRBJ2-1; maybe TRBD1 (6 bases). Trimming shortened V by 4 bases and J by 9 bases, and 17 bases separated the two germline ends. Germline values: CDR1 SGHRS, CDR2 YFSETQ. The CDR3 runs 14 residues. The CDR3 nucleotides read TGCGCCAGCAGCAGTCAGGGGCCTACGGGTGAGCAGTTCTTC. Translation: CASSSQGPTGEQFF.

The chain employs TRBV13 and TRBJ2-1, with D perhaps being TRBD1 or TRBD2 (7 bases each). The CDR3 is 15 residues long. Germline CDR1 reads PRHDT; CDR2 reads FYEKMQ (reference sequence). The ends were cut back, 5 bases at V and 9 bases at J, with 20 bases in the middle. The CDR3 loop reads CASSPRGRGQGEQFF. CDR3 DNA: TGTGCCAGCAGCCCGCGGGGGAGGGGGCAAGGTGAGCAGTTCTTC.

Only a few counts were recorded for this clonotype. The chain links TRBV2 to TRBJ2-1, with TRBD1 matching 9 bases. The germline gives CDR1 SNHLY, CDR2 FYNNEI. The CDR3 is made up of 16 amino acids. Trimming took 5 bases from V and 2 from J; bases not matched to a gene: 7. CDR3 residues: CASSHPGTGTYNEQFF. CDR3 DNA sequence: TGTGCCAGCAGTCACCCCGGGACAGGGACCTACAATGAGCAGTTCTTC.

The chain combines TRBV6-5 with TRBJ1-1, with 7 bases fitting TRBD1. The CDR3 length is 11 residues. V dropped 6 bases and J dropped 9; count of bases not matched to a gene: 4. Germline V gene sequence: CDR1 MNHEY, CDR2 SVGAGI. DNA for the CDR3: TGTGCCAGCAGCAGGGACAGCAAAGCTTTCTTT. Its translation is CASSRDSKAFF.

The rearrangement links TRBV5-1 to TRBJ1-1; D is ambiguous. Trimming took off 4 bases at V and 4 bases at J, with 8 bases between the two ends. CDR1 SGHRS and CDR2 YFSETQ come from the germline V gene. The CDR3 covers 12 residues. The CDR3 sequence is CASSPVGTEAFF. CDR3 sequence (DNA): TGCGCCAGCAGCCCCGTGGGCACTGAAGCTTTCTTT.

This clonotype was found a few times. The genes are TRBV5-6 and TRBJ2-2, with TRBD1 identical over 9 bases. J was trimmed by 14 bases and V by 4 bases; bases with no gene match: 6. Per germline, CDR1 SGHDT and CDR2 YYEEEE. This CDR3 contains 12 residues. This CDR3 is CASSPGTGSLFF. The DNA of the CDR3 is TGTGCCAGCAGCCCCGGGACAGGGAGCCTGTTTTTT.

This clonotype has more than one count but fewer than ten. The chain has TRBV5-4 and TRBJ2-7; D may be TRBD2 (6 bases). CDR1 is SGHNT and CDR2 is YYREEE in the germline V gene (reference sequence). Deletions cut 0 bases from V and 7 bases from J, with 11 bases between. This CDR3 comprises 13 residues. The CDR3 DNA is TGTGCCAGCAGCTTGGTTTTCGGGAGTGAGCAGTACTTC. It specifies CASSLVFGSEQYF. The variable domain in full, with the rest retrieved from reference TRBV5-4 and TRBJ2-7, is ETGVTQSPTHLIKTRGQQVTLRCSSQSGHNTVSWYQQALGQGPQFIFQYYREEENGRGNFPPRFSGLQFPNYSSELNVNALELDDSALYLCASSLVFGSEQYFGPGTRLTVT.

This clonotype showed up just a few times. The rearrangement joins TRBV24-1 to TRBJ2-2; TRBD1 matches at 7 bases. The V gene end was trimmed by 12 bases and the J gene end by 4 bases; junction bases not matched to a gene: 1. The CDR3 extends over 11 amino acids. Germline CDR1 reads KGHDR; CDR2 reads SFDVKD. CDR3 region: CAAGGTGELFF. The DNA of the CDR3 is TGTGCCGCAGGGGGCACCGGGGAGCTGTTTTTT.

V usage is TRBV18 and J usage is TRBJ1-1, with TRBD1 matching over 12 bases. V lost 3 bases to trimming and J lost 4 bases; unmatched junction nucleotides: 6. Looked up from germline, CDR1 is KGHSH and CDR2 is LQKENI. The CDR3 loop spans 16 amino acids. The DNA for the CDR3 is TGTGCCAGCTCACCGGGACAGGGGGCGGGGGCCACTGAAGCTTTCTTT. Protein: CASSPGQGAGATEAFF.

There are a few counts of this clonotype. This rearrangement joins TRBV12-3 or TRBV12-4 to TRBJ2-3; 7 positions agree with TRBD2. V gave up 11 bases and J gave up 4 bases; unmatched junction bases: 18. The CDR3 spans 16 residues. CDR3 residues: CASSPRGEVAADTQYF. The CDR3 bases are TGTGCCTCCTCCCCCCGGGGGGAAGTAGCGGCAGATACGCAGTATTTT.

This clonotype was observed a few times. The chain employs TRBV6-2 or TRBV6-3 and TRBJ1-4; 8 bases fit TRBD1. Germline V gene data show CDR1 as MNHEY and CDR2 as SVGEGT. The CDR3 sequence is 14 residues long. V was pared by 5 bases and J by 6 bases, with 5 bases of the junction left unmatched. CDR3 DNA sequence: TGTGCCAGCAGTGCAGGGGGCGCGGATGAAAAACTGTTTTTT. Translating gives CASSAGGADEKLFF.

This clonotype was recorded a few times. V gene TRBV10-1 combines with J gene TRBJ2-7; D may correspond to TRBD1 or TRBD2 (5 bases each). The CDR3 is 14 residues long. Between the trimmed V and J ends, which lost 6 bases and 4 bases, there was a span of 16 bases. The germline V gene has CDR1 WNHNN and CDR2 SYGVQD (reference sequence). The DNA of the CDR3 is TGCGCCAGCAGAGACCCGGGACCTGGGTACGAGCAGTACTTC. It yields the protein CASRDPGPGYEQYF.